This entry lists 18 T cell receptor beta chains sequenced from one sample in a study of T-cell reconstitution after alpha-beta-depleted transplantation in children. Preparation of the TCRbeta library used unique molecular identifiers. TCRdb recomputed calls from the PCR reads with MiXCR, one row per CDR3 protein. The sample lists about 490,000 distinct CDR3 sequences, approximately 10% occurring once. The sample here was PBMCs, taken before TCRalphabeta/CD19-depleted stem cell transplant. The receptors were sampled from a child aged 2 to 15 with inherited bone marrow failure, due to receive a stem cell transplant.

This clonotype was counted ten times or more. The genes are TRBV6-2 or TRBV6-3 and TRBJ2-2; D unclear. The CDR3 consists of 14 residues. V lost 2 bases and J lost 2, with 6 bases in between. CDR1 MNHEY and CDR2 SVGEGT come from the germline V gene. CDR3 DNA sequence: TGTGCCAGCAGTTACAAGCCTAACACCGGGGAGCTGTTTTTT. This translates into CASSYKPNTGELFF.

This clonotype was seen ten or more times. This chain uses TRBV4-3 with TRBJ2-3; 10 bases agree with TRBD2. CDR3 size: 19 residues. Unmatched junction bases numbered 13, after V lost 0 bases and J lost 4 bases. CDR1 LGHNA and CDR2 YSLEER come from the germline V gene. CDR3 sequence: CASSQEASGRALGPDTQYF. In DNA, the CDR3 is TGCGCCAGCAGCCAAGAAGCGAGCGGGAGGGCCCTGGGCCCAGATACGCAGTATTTT.

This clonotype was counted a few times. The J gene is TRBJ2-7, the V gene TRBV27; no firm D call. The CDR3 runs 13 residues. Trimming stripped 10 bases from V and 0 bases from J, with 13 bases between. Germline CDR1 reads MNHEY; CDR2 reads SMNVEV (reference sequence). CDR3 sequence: CATTEPFSYEQYF. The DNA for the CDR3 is TGTGCCACTACAGAACCTTTCTCCTACGAGCAGTACTTC.

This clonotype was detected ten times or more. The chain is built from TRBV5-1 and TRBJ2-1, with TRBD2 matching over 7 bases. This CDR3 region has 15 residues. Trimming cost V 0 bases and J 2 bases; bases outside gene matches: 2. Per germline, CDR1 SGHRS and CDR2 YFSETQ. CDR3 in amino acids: CASSLGTRPYNEQFF. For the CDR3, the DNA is TGCGCCAGCAGCTTGGGGACTAGGCCCTACAATGAGCAGTTCTTC.

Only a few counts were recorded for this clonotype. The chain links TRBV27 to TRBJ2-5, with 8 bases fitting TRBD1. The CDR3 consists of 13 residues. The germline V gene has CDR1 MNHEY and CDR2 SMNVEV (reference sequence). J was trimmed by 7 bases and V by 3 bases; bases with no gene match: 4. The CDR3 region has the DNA TGTGCCAGCAGTTTTGACAGGGGCGCGACCCAGTACTTC. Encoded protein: CASSFDRGATQYF.

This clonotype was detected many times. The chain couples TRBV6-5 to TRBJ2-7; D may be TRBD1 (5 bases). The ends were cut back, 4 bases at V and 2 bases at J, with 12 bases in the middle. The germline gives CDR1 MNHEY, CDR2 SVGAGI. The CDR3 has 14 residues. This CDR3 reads CASSLTATAYEQYF. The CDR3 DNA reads TGTGCCAGCAGTTTGACTGCGACAGCCTACGAGCAGTACTTC.

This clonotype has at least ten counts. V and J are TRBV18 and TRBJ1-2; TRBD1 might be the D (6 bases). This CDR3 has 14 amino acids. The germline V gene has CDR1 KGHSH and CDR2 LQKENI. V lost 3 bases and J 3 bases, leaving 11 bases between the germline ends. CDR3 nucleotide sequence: TGTGCCAGCTCACCTTACAGGGCGGACTATGGCTACACCTTC. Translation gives CASSPYRADYGYTF.

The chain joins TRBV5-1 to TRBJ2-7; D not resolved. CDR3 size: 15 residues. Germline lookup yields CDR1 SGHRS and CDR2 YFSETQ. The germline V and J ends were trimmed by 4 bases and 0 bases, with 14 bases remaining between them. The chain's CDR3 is CASSPGSERSYEQYF. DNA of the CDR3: TGCGCCAGCAGCCCCGGCAGCGAGCGCTCCTACGAGCAGTACTTC.

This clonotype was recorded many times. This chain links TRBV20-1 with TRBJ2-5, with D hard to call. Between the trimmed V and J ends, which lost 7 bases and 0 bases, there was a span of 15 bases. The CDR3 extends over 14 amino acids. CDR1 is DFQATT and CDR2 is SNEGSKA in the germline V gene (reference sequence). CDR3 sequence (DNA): TGCAGTGTCGCTTGGGTTCAGAACCAAGAGACCCAGTACTTC. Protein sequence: CSVAWVQNQETQYF.

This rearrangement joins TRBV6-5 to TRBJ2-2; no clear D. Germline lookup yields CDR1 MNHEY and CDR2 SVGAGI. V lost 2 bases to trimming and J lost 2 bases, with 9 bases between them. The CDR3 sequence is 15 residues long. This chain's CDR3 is CASSYVVENTGELFF. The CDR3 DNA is TGTGCCAGCAGTTACGTGGTAGAAAACACCGGGGAGCTGTTTTTT.

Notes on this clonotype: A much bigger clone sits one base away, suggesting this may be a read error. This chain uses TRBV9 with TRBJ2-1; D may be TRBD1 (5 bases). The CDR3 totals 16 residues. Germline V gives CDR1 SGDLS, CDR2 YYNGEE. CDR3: CAGSVDNRPSYNEQFF. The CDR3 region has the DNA TGTGCCGGCAGCGTAGATAACAGGCCCTCCTACAATGAGCAGTTCTTC.

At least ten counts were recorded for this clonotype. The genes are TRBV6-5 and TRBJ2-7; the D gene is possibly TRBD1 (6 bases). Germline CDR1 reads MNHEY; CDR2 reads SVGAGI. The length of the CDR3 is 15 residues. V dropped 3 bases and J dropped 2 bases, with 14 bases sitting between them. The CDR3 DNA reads TGTGCCAGCAGTTATGTTTTGGGGGCGACCTACGAGCAGTACTTC. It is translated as CASSYVLGATYEQYF.

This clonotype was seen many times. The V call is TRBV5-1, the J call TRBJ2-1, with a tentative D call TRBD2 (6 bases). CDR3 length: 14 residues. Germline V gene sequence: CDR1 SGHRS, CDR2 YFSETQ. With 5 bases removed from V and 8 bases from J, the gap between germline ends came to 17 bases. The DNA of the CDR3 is TGCGCCAGCAGGGTCTCTAGCGAAATACATGAGCAGTTCTTC. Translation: CASRVSSEIHEQFF. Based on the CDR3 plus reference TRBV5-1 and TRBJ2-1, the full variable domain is KAGVTQTPRYLIKTRGQQVTLSCSPISGHRSVSWYQQTPGQGLQFLFEYFSETQRNKGNFPGRFSGRQFSNSRSEMNVSTLELGDSALYLCASRVSSEIHEQFFGPGTRLTVL.

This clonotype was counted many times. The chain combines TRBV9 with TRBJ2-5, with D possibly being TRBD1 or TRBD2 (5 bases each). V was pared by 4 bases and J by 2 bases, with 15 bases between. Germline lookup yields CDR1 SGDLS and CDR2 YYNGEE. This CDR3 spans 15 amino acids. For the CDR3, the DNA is TGTGCCAGCAGCATCCGGGACGGACCACAAGAGACCCAGTACTTC. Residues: CASSIRDGPQETQYF.

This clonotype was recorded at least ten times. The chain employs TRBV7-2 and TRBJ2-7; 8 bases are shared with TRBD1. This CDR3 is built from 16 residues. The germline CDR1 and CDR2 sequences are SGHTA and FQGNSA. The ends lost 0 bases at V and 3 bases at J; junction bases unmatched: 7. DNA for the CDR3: TGTGCCAGCAGCTTAGCGGTCCAGGGGGCGGTCTACGAGCAGTACTTC. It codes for CASSLAVQGAVYEQYF.

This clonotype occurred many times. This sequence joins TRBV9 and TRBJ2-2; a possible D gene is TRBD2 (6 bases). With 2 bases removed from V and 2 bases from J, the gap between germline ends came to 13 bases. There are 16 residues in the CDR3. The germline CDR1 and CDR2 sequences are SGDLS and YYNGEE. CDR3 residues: CASSVGGMGNTGELFF. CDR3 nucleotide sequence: TGTGCCAGCAGCGTCGGCGGGATGGGCAACACCGGGGAGCTGTTTTTT. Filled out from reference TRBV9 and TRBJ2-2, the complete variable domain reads DSGVTQTPKHLITATGQRVTLRCSPRSGDLSVYWYQQSLDQGLQFLIQYYNGEERAKGNILERFSAQQFPDLHSELNLSSLELGDSALYFCASSVGGMGNTGELFFGEGSRLTVL.

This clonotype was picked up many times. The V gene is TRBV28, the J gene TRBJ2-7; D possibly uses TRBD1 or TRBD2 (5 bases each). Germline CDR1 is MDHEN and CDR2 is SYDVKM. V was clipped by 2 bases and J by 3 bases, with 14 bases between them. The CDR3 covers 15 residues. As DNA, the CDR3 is TGTGCCAGCAGTTTAAACTGGGGACCCAACTACGAGCAGTACTTC. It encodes CASSLNWGPNYEQYF.

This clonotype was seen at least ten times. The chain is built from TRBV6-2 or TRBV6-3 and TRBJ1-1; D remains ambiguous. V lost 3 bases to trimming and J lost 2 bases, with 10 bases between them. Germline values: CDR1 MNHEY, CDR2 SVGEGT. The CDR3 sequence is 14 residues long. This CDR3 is CASSYVAANTEAFF. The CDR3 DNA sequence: TGTGCCAGCAGTTATGTGGCAGCTAACACTGAAGCTTTCTTT.